The source of this T cell receptor (beta chain) is a study of graft-versus-host responses after intestinal transplantation. Looking at the study overall: As for transplant type, recipients had multivisceral, liver-intestinal, or isolated intestinal grafts. Following induction with anti-thymocyte globulin, all recipients were given tacrolimus and steroids for two to four years. Study-wide results and caveats: Early after transplant, HvG clones declined as circulating GvH clones peaked. The marrow of recipients harbored GvH clones, and ileum or blood showed some of them first.

This clone was seen only once. Antigen unknown. Clones were sequenced by immunoSEQ multiplex PCR, and TCRdb holds only the in-frame ones, with some missing. The data show 120,000 or so clones, 93% seen once. V lost 1 base to trimming and J lost 5 bases, with 12 bases between them. The germline CDR1 and CDR2 sequences are SQVTM and ANQGSEA. The CDR3 contains 14 residues. V is TRBV29-1 and J is TRBJ2-1, with D unresolved. The sequenced sample was unstimulated CD8+ T cells sorted from spleen or lymph node cells, obtained before intestinal transplant. The sequence was obtained from a human donor who received an intestinal transplant. CDR3 in DNA: TGCAGCGTTGAAGGGTGGCAGCAAAACAATGAGCAGTTCTTC. Amino acids: CSVEGWQQNNEQFF.